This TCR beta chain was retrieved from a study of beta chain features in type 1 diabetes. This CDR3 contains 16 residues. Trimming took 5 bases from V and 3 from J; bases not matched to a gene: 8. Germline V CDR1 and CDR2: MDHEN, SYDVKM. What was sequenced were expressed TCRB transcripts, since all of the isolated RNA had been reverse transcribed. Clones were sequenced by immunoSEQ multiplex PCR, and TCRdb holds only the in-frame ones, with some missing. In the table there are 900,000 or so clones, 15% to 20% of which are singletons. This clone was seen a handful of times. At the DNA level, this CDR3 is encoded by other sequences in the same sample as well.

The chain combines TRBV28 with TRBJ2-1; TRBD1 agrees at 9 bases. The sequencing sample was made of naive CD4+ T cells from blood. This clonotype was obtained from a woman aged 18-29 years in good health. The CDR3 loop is CASSLPGQGSYNEQFF. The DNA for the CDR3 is TGTGCCAGCAGTCTCCCCGGACAGGGGAGCTACAATGAGCAGTTCTTC.